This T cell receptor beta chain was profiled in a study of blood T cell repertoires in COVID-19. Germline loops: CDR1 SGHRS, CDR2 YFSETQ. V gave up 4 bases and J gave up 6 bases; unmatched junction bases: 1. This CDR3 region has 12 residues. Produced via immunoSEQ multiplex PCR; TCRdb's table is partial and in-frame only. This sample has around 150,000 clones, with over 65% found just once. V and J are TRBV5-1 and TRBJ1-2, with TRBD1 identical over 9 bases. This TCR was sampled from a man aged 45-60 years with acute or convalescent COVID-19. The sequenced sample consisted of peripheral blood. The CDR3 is CASSDRGDGYTF. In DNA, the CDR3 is TGCGCCAGCAGCGACAGGGGGGATGGCTACACCTTC.